This T cell receptor (beta chain) is drawn from a study of spatial heterogeneity in lung cancer. For the study at large: Alpha-chain sequences were consistently detected in smaller numbers than beta-chain sequences. Study conclusions and caveats: Tumor mutation count correlated with how many alpha and beta TCRs expanded intratumorally.

The V gene end was trimmed by 3 bases and the J gene end by 7 bases; junction bases not matched to a gene: 4. This CDR3 is built from 13 residues. The germline gives CDR1 SQVTM, CDR2 ANQGSEA. Time point denoted: sample taken at primary tumor resection. Unsorted whole RNA from tumor, nontumor lung or frozen PBMC underwent sequencing. Concerning this clonotype: Its antigen remains unidentified. With the library built for alpha chains, this beta chain is off target and its frequency is not meaningful.

A unique molecular identifier was carried by every single TCR cDNA molecule. TCRdb re-called the 5' RACE reads with MiXCR, one entry per CDR3 protein. The table shows about 2,700 distinct CDR3 sequences, with roughly 5.8% occurring only once. The V gene is TRBV29-1, the J gene TRBJ2-2; 8 bases fit TRBD1. This specimen consisted of lung tumor tissue, obtained at surgery. The TCR sequence derives from a male donor with early-stage non-small cell lung cancer. CDR3 in amino acids: CSVDLQGGGELFF. Written as DNA, the CDR3 is TGCAGCGTTGACTTACAGGGGGGCGGGGAGCTGTTTTTT.